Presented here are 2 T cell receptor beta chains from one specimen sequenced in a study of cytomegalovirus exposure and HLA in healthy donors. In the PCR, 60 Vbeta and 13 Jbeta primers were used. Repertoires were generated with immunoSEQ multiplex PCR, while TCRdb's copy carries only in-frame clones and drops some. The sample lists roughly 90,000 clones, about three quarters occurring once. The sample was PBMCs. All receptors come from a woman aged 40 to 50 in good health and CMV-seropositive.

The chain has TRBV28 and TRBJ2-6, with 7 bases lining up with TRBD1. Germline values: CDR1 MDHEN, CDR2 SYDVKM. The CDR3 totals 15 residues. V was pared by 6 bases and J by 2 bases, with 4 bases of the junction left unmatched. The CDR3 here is CASSNTGAGANVLTF. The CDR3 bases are TGTGCCAGCAGCAATACAGGGGCTGGGGCCAACGTCCTGACTTTC.

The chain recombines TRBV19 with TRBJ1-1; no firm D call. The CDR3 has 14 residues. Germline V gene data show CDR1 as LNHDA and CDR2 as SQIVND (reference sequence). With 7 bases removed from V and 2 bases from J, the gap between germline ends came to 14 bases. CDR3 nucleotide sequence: TGTGCCAGTACCCCCCTCCGGGAAAACACTGAAGCTTTCTTT. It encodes CASTPLRENTEAFF.